This TCR beta chain was recorded in a study of control samples from healthy donors and cancer patients. Germline CDR1 reads MNHNS; CDR2 reads SASEGT. V lost 3 bases to trimming and J lost 2 bases; unmatched junction nucleotides: 5. This CDR3 contains 15 residues. TCRdb's copy holds only in-frame clones and misses some; the assay was immunoSEQ multiplex PCR. The data hold about 94,000 clones, with 90% observed a single time. This clone was seen a single time. Sequencing was done on a sample of blood. The chain has TRBV6-1 and TRBJ2-7; 9 positions agree with TRBD1. The sequence was collected from a woman younger than 30 in good health. The CDR3 spells CASSDRDRAPYEQYF. In DNA form, the CDR3 reads TGTGCCAGCAGTGATCGGGACAGGGCCCCCTACGAGCAGTACTTC.